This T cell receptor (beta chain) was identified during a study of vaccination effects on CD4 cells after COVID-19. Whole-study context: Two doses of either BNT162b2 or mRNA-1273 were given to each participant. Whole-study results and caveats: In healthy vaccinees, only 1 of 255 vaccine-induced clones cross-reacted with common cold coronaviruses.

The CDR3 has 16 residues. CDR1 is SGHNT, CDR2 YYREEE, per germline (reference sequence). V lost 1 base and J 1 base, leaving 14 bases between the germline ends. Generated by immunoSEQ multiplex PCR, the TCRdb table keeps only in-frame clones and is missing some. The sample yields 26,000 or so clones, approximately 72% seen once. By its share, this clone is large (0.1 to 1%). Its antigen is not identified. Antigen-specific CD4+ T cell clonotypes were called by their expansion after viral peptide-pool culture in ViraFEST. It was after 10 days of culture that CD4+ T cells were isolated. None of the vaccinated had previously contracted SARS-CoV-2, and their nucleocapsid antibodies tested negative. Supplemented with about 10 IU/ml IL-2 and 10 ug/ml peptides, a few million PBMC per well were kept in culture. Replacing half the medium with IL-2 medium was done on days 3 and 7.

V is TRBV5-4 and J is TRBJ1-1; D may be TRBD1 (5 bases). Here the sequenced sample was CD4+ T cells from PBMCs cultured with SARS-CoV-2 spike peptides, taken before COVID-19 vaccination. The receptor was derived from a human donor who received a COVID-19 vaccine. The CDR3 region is CASSLRGVEGNTEAFF. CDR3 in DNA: TGTGCCAGCAGCTTGAGGGGCGTCGAGGGGAACACTGAAGCTTTCTTT.